The rows below give T cell receptor beta chains drawn from one sample of a study of CD8 T cells in ankylosing spondylitis. TCRdb reprocessed the 5' RACE reads via MiXCR and lists one record per CDR3 protein. The sample yields around 390,000 distinct CDR3 sequences, 20% to 25% seen once. Material: blood, either unsorted or a sorted T cell fraction (not recorded which). The receptors derive from a male donor with ankylosing spondylitis. The CDR3 runs from the conserved cysteine through the conserved F or W. Fields, in order: clone size, V gene, D gene, J gene, CDR3 protein, CDR3 DNA. The D gene is left open where the match is weak. Expanded clones are given a class, and other clones once, few, many or no size at all.

abundance: many
v_gene: TRBV7-2
d_gene: TRBD2
j_gene: TRBJ2-1
CDR3aa: CASSWTSGSVNEQFF
CDR3nt: TGTGCCAGCAGTTGGACTAGCGGGAGTGTAAATGAGCAGTTCTTC

abundance: few
v_gene: TRBV6-1
d_gene: -
j_gene: TRBJ2-1
CDR3aa: CASSALSGGGTYNEQFF
CDR3nt: TGTGCCAGCAGTGCATTATCAGGGGGGGGGACCTACAATGAGCAGTTCTTC

abundance: -
v_gene: TRBV5-1
d_gene: -
j_gene: TRBJ1-2
CDR3aa: CASSLLVANYGYTF
CDR3nt: TGCGCCAGCAGCTTGTTGGTAGCGAACTATGGCTACACCTTC

abundance: few
v_gene: TRBV20-1
d_gene: -
j_gene: TRBJ1-1
CDR3aa: CSARSDRGAFF
CDR3nt: TGCAGTGCTAGGTCGGACCGAGGGGCTTTCTTT

abundance: few
v_gene: TRBV20-1
d_gene: -
j_gene: TRBJ2-1
CDR3aa: CSASGPSYNEQFF
CDR3nt: TGCAGTGCTAGCGGGCCGTCCTACAATGAGCAGTTCTTC

abundance: few
v_gene: TRBV5-1
d_gene: -
j_gene: TRBJ1-1
CDR3aa: CASSPRWSIDTEAFF
CDR3nt: TGCGCCAGCAGTCCCAGGTGGTCAATCGACACTGAAGCTTTCTTT

abundance: -
v_gene: TRBV7-3
d_gene: -
j_gene: TRBJ2-1
CDR3aa: CASSLTRSAEQFF
CDR3nt: TGTGCCAGCAGCTTAACCCGGTCGGCTGAGCAGTTCTTC

abundance: -
v_gene: TRBV6-5
d_gene: -
j_gene: TRBJ2-3
CDR3aa: CASSYPSSDPGQYF
CDR3nt: TGTGCCAGCAGTTACCCATCCTCAGACCCGGGGCAGTATTTT

abundance: few
v_gene: TRBV20-1
d_gene: -
j_gene: TRBJ1-1
CDR3aa: CSASRANTEAFF
CDR3nt: TGCAGTGCTTCGAGGGCGAACACTGAAGCTTTCTTT

abundance: -
v_gene: TRBV20-1
d_gene: TRBD1
j_gene: TRBJ1-2
CDR3aa: CSALAPTGGYGYTF
CDR3nt: TGCAGTGCCCTAGCCCCGACAGGGGGCTATGGCTACACCTTC

abundance: -
v_gene: TRBV12-5
d_gene: TRBD1
j_gene: TRBJ1-1
CDR3aa: CASGSGTANTEAFF
CDR3nt: TGTGCTAGTGGGTCTGGGACAGCGAACACTGAAGCTTTCTTT

abundance: -
v_gene: TRBV10-3
d_gene: -
j_gene: TRBJ2-6
CDR3aa: CAISESYSGIGANVLTF
CDR3nt: TGTGCCATCAGTGAGTCGTATTCGGGAATTGGGGCCAACGTCCTGACTTTC

abundance: few
v_gene: TRBV2
d_gene: -
j_gene: TRBJ1-1
CDR3aa: CASTLDLNTEAFF
CDR3nt: TGTGCCAGCACCTTGGACCTGAACACTGAAGCTTTCTTT

abundance: many
v_gene: TRBV12-3/TRBV12-4
d_gene: -
j_gene: TRBJ2-7
CDR3aa: CASSLGLYSGNPYEQYF
CDR3nt: TGTGCCAGCAGTTTAGGCCTGTATTCCGGGAACCCCTACGAGCAGTACTTC

abundance: many
v_gene: TRBV7-9
d_gene: -
j_gene: TRBJ1-1
CDR3aa: CASSFPGTGITEAFF
CDR3nt: TGTGCCAGCAGCTTCCCAGGAACAGGGATCACTGAAGCTTTCTTT

abundance: -
v_gene: TRBV5-1
d_gene: TRBD2
j_gene: TRBJ2-7
CDR3aa: CASSHGGGNYEQYF
CDR3nt: TGCGCCAGCAGCCACGGGGGGGGTAACTACGAGCAGTACTTC

abundance: few
v_gene: TRBV10-3
d_gene: TRBD2
j_gene: TRBJ2-1
CDR3aa: CAISLTSGSLNEQFF
CDR3nt: TGTGCCATCAGTCTGACTAGCGGGAGTCTTAATGAGCAGTTCTTC

abundance: -
v_gene: TRBV25-1
d_gene: -
j_gene: TRBJ2-5
CDR3aa: CASSRLGRGQETQYF
CDR3nt: TGTGCCAGCAGTCGTTTAGGTCGGGGGCAAGAGACCCAGTACTTC

abundance: -
v_gene: TRBV7-9
d_gene: -
j_gene: TRBJ1-1
CDR3aa: CASSRTLGSSTEAFF
CDR3nt: TGTGCCAGCAGCCGGACATTGGGATCGAGCACTGAAGCTTTCTTT

abundance: many
v_gene: TRBV7-7
d_gene: -
j_gene: TRBJ2-2
CDR3aa: CASSLAGPDTGELFF
CDR3nt: TGTGCCAGCAGCTTAGCGGGGCCCGACACCGGGGAGCTGTTTTTT

abundance: -
v_gene: TRBV28
d_gene: TRBD1
j_gene: TRBJ2-3
CDR3aa: CATHRRRTGFTDTQYF
CDR3nt: TGTGCCACCCACCGAAGGAGGACAGGGTTCACAGATACGCAGTATTTT

abundance: few
v_gene: TRBV12-3/TRBV12-4
d_gene: TRBD2
j_gene: TRBJ2-3
CDR3aa: CASSGVLAGAGTDTQYF
CDR3nt: TGTGCCAGCAGTGGGGTACTAGCGGGAGCGGGCACAGATACGCAGTATTTT

abundance: -
v_gene: TRBV6-1
d_gene: -
j_gene: TRBJ2-7
CDR3aa: CASSANRVPYEQYF
CDR3nt: TGTGCCAGCAGTGCTAACAGGGTTCCCTACGAGCAGTACTTC

abundance: few
v_gene: TRBV29-1
d_gene: -
j_gene: TRBJ2-2
CDR3aa: CSSIQVEGANTGELFF
CDR3nt: TGCAGCTCAATCCAGGTGGAGGGGGCGAACACCGGGGAGCTGTTTTTT

abundance: -
v_gene: TRBV29-1
d_gene: -
j_gene: TRBJ2-3
CDR3aa: CSVGGEWTQYF
CDR3nt: TGCAGCGTTGGGGGGGAGTGGACGCAGTATTTT

abundance: few
v_gene: TRBV20-1
d_gene: TRBD1
j_gene: TRBJ2-7
CDR3aa: CSAPGQVTYEQYF
CDR3nt: TGCAGTGCCCCGGGACAGGTGACCTACGAGCAGTACTTC

abundance: few
v_gene: TRBV4-1
d_gene: -
j_gene: TRBJ2-3
CDR3aa: CASSQGGRAPAFAVPTDTQYF
CDR3nt: TGCGCCAGCAGCCAAGGGGGTCGGGCGCCGGCTTTCGCCGTCCCCACAGATACGCAGTATTTT

abundance: few
v_gene: TRBV30
d_gene: -
j_gene: TRBJ2-2
CDR3aa: CAWSQTPNTGELFF
CDR3nt: TGTGCCTGGAGTCAAACACCTAACACCGGGGAGCTGTTTTTT

abundance: few
v_gene: TRBV3-1
d_gene: -
j_gene: TRBJ2-7
CDR3aa: CASSQSMARNYEQYF
CDR3nt: TGTGCCAGCAGCCAATCAATGGCCAGAAACTACGAGCAGTACTTC

abundance: -
v_gene: TRBV7-2
d_gene: TRBD1
j_gene: TRBJ2-1
CDR3aa: CASSLRSGTGAPNEQFF
CDR3nt: TGTGCCAGCAGCTTACGTTCCGGGACAGGGGCTCCGAATGAGCAGTTCTTC

abundance: -
v_gene: TRBV12-3/TRBV12-4
d_gene: -
j_gene: TRBJ1-4
CDR3aa: CASSLGRVLNEKLFF
CDR3nt: TGTGCCAGCAGTTTAGGGCGGGTCTTGAATGAAAAACTGTTTTTT

abundance: -
v_gene: TRBV4-2
d_gene: -
j_gene: TRBJ2-1
CDR3aa: CASSQDVRRSSYNEQFF
CDR3nt: TGTGCCAGCAGCCAAGATGTAAGGAGGAGCTCCTACAATGAGCAGTTCTTC

abundance: -
v_gene: TRBV20-1
d_gene: TRBD2
j_gene: TRBJ2-5
CDR3aa: CSAEKAVAGATETQYF
CDR3nt: TGCAGTGCAGAAAAAGCGGTAGCGGGAGCAACGGAGACCCAGTACTTC

abundance: many
v_gene: TRBV5-1
d_gene: TRBD2
j_gene: TRBJ2-7
CDR3aa: CASSFAGTSGMEQYF
CDR3nt: TGCGCCAGCAGCTTCGCCGGGACTAGCGGGATGGAACAGTACTTC

abundance: -
v_gene: TRBV6-5
d_gene: TRBD1
j_gene: TRBJ2-7
CDR3aa: CASSTGTAYAYEQYF
CDR3nt: TGTGCCAGCAGTACTGGGACAGCGTATGCCTACGAGCAGTACTTC

abundance: -
v_gene: TRBV24-1
d_gene: -
j_gene: TRBJ2-1
CDR3aa: CATSASSYNEQFF
CDR3nt: TGTGCCACCAGTGCTAGCTCCTACAATGAGCAGTTCTTC

abundance: -
v_gene: TRBV28
d_gene: -
j_gene: TRBJ1-3
CDR3aa: CARSGSPGNTIYF
CDR3nt: TGTGCCAGGAGTGGGTCCCCTGGAAACACCATATATTTT

abundance: -
v_gene: TRBV6-2/TRBV6-3
d_gene: TRBD2
j_gene: TRBJ2-3
CDR3aa: CASKRTSGSYTQYF
CDR3nt: TGTGCCAGCAAACGGACTAGCGGGAGCTATACGCAGTATTTT

abundance: -
v_gene: TRBV12-3/TRBV12-4
d_gene: -
j_gene: TRBJ2-3
CDR3aa: CASSSAGQITDTQYF
CDR3nt: TGTGCCAGCAGTTCCGCGGGACAGATCACAGATACGCAGTATTTT

abundance: -
v_gene: TRBV2
d_gene: TRBD2
j_gene: TRBJ2-1
CDR3aa: CASSRGGPGLADYNEQFF
CDR3nt: TGTGCCAGCAGCCGGGGGGGCCCGGGACTAGCGGACTACAATGAGCAGTTCTTC

abundance: many
v_gene: TRBV7-2
d_gene: -
j_gene: TRBJ2-3
CDR3aa: CASSSGARFTDTQYF
CDR3nt: TGTGCCAGCAGCTCCGGGGCGAGATTCACAGATACGCAGTATTTT

abundance: -
v_gene: TRBV5-6
d_gene: TRBD1
j_gene: TRBJ1-3
CDR3aa: CASSVRGPGNTIYF
CDR3nt: TGTGCCAGCAGCGTGAGGGGGCCTGGAAACACCATATATTTT

abundance: -
v_gene: TRBV5-1
d_gene: TRBD1
j_gene: TRBJ1-6
CDR3aa: CASSLVPDRGRNSPLHF
CDR3nt: TGCGCCAGCAGCTTGGTCCCGGACAGGGGGCGTAATTCACCCCTCCACTTT

abundance: -
v_gene: TRBV10-3
d_gene: -
j_gene: TRBJ1-6
CDR3aa: CAISDLAGDNSPLHF
CDR3nt: TGTGCCATCAGTGATTTGGCAGGGGATAATTCACCCCTCCACTTT

abundance: many
v_gene: TRBV29-1
d_gene: -
j_gene: TRBJ2-3
CDR3aa: CSVEVYSARGTDTQYF
CDR3nt: TGCAGCGTTGAAGTGTACAGTGCTCGGGGCACAGATACGCAGTATTTT

abundance: -
v_gene: TRBV5-4
d_gene: -
j_gene: TRBJ2-1
CDR3aa: CASSWDFYNEQFF
CDR3nt: TGTGCCAGCAGCTGGGACTTTTACAATGAGCAGTTCTTC

abundance: -
v_gene: TRBV18
d_gene: TRBD2
j_gene: TRBJ2-5
CDR3aa: CASSTLAGGFETQYF
CDR3nt: TGTGCCAGCTCAACCTTAGCGGGAGGGTTCGAGACCCAGTACTTC

abundance: -
v_gene: TRBV7-9
d_gene: -
j_gene: TRBJ1-4
CDR3aa: CASGGKKLFF
CDR3nt: TGTGCCAGCGGGGGAAAAAAACTGTTTTTT

abundance: few
v_gene: TRBV7-9
d_gene: -
j_gene: TRBJ1-1
CDR3aa: CASSLGARNTEAFF
CDR3nt: TGTGCCAGCAGCTTAGGGGCACGGAACACTGAAGCTTTCTTT

abundance: few
v_gene: TRBV5-1
d_gene: TRBD1
j_gene: TRBJ1-5
CDR3aa: CASIQGGQVSSTGDNQPQHF
CDR3nt: TGCGCCAGCATTCAGGGCGGACAGGTCTCATCCACGGGGGACAATCAGCCCCAGCATTTT

abundance: few
v_gene: TRBV7-2
d_gene: -
j_gene: TRBJ2-5
CDR3aa: CASSLGPGQGETQYF
CDR3nt: TGTGCCAGCAGCTTAGGGCCGGGACAAGGGGAGACCCAGTACTTC

abundance: few
v_gene: TRBV5-6
d_gene: -
j_gene: TRBJ2-1
CDR3aa: CASSFGAGNSDEQFF
CDR3nt: TGTGCCAGCAGCTTCGGAGCAGGCAATTCGGATGAGCAGTTCTTC

abundance: -
v_gene: TRBV10-3
d_gene: -
j_gene: TRBJ1-5
CDR3aa: CAISEGGERPQHF
CDR3nt: TGTGCCATCAGTGAAGGCGGGGAACGACCCCAGCATTTT

abundance: -
v_gene: TRBV3-1
d_gene: -
j_gene: TRBJ2-4
CDR3aa: CASSQAPGRDIQYF
CDR3nt: TGTGCCAGCAGCCAAGCCCCCGGCCGGGACATTCAGTACTTC

abundance: many
v_gene: TRBV11-1
d_gene: -
j_gene: TRBJ2-1
CDR3aa: CASSSGYNEQFF
CDR3nt: TGTGCCAGCAGCTCAGGTTACAATGAGCAGTTCTTC

abundance: -
v_gene: TRBV6-5
d_gene: -
j_gene: TRBJ2-5
CDR3aa: CASSYGRRGETQYF
CDR3nt: TGTGCCAGCAGTTACGGGCGGAGAGGAGAGACCCAGTACTTC

abundance: -
v_gene: TRBV28
d_gene: TRBD1
j_gene: TRBJ2-1
CDR3aa: CASTRDRGNEQFF
CDR3nt: TGTGCCAGTACCCGGGACAGGGGCAATGAGCAGTTCTTC

abundance: -
v_gene: TRBV12-3/TRBV12-4
d_gene: -
j_gene: TRBJ1-1
CDR3aa: CASSGNRALNTEAFF
CDR3nt: TGTGCCAGCAGTGGAAACAGGGCTCTGAACACTGAAGCTTTCTTT

abundance: -
v_gene: TRBV6-2/TRBV6-3
d_gene: -
j_gene: TRBJ1-5
CDR3aa: CASSYVGPNQPQHF
CDR3nt: TGTGCCAGCAGTTACGTAGGACCTAATCAGCCCCAGCATTTT

abundance: few
v_gene: TRBV11-2
d_gene: TRBD2
j_gene: TRBJ2-3
CDR3aa: CASSLDRLAGAITQYF
CDR3nt: TGTGCCAGCAGCTTAGATCGACTAGCGGGAGCGATTACGCAGTATTTT